One and the same sample provided the 21 T cell receptor beta chains below, sequenced in a study of CD8 T cells in Susac syndrome. Random-hexamer reverse transcription was applied to about 0.45 to 1 ug RNA. TCRdb reanalysed the immunoSEQ multiplex PCR reads using MiXCR and keeps one entry per CDR3 protein. Among about 440,000 distinct CDR3 sequences listed, more than 80% were seen once. The sample taken for sequencing was CD8+ T cells from PBMCs. These receptors all come from a human donor with multiple sclerosis.

This chain uses TRBV11-2 with TRBJ2-1; 10 bases fit TRBD1. Trimming removed 2 bases from V and 8 bases from J; junction bases left unmatched: 9. Germline lookup yields CDR1 SGHAT and CDR2 FQNNGV. The CDR3 is 16 residues long. Here the CDR3 reads CASSLLYGTGADEQFF. CDR3 DNA sequence: TGTGCCAGCAGCTTACTTTATGGGACAGGGGCGGATGAGCAGTTCTTC.

The gene calls are TRBV6-6 and TRBJ1-2, with 7 bases matching TRBD1. This CDR3 region has 14 residues. With 2 bases clipped from V and 8 bases from J, the junction kept 8 bases outside the gene matches. Germline CDR1 MNHNY, CDR2 SVGAGI (reference sequence). The CDR3 DNA reads as TGTGCCAGCAGTTACGCCGAAGGGGGCTTGGGCTACACCTTC. It is translated as CASSYAEGGLGYTF.

The gene calls are TRBV28 and TRBJ1-1, with D possibly being TRBD1 (6 bases). CDR1 MDHEN and CDR2 SYDVKM come from the germline V gene. The length of the CDR3 is 15 residues. Deletions cut 7 bases from V and 8 bases from J, with 23 bases between. CDR3 in DNA: TGTGCCAGCACCAAAACCATGGGGGCTTTTCCAGAAGCTTTCTTT. Amino acids: CASTKTMGAFPEAFF.

This chain connects TRBV29-1 to TRBJ2-1; no reliable D call. V was clipped by 0 bases and J by 6 bases, with 6 bases between them. Germline loops: CDR1 SQVTM, CDR2 ANQGSEA. The CDR3 contains 12 residues. CDR3 DNA sequence: TGCAGCGTTGAAGATCTTGCCAATGAGCAGTTCTTC. Translating gives CSVEDLANEQFF.

The table lists this clonotype with a count of one. The genes are TRBV6-2 or TRBV6-3 and TRBJ2-1; maybe TRBD1 (6 bases). The CDR3 is 16 amino acids. Germline CDR1 is MNHEY and CDR2 is SVGEGT. V dropped 6 bases and J dropped 4 bases, with 19 bases sitting between them. CDR3 in DNA: TGTGCCAGCAGGCCAACCACAGGGTTCTCATACAATGAGCAGTTCTTC. It encodes CASRPTTGFSYNEQFF.

The rearrangement uses TRBV27 and TRBJ1-2; D is unresolved. The CDR3 sequence is 13 residues long. Germline CDR1 is MNHEY and CDR2 is SMNVEV (reference sequence). Trimming took off 5 bases at V and 4 bases at J, with 11 bases between the two ends. DNA of the CDR3: TGTGCCAGCAGTCTAGACGGACTCTATGGCTACACCTTC. It encodes CASSLDGLYGYTF.

The sample holds a few counts of this clonotype. The V call is TRBV5-1, the J call TRBJ2-7; D is unresolved. The CDR3 length is 12 residues. Germline V gives CDR1 SGHRS, CDR2 YFSETQ. Trimming shortened V by 2 bases and J by 4 bases, and 7 bases separated the two germline ends. CDR3 in DNA: TGCGCCAGCAGCTTCGGGCAGTACGAGCAGTACTTC. Translated, it gives CASSFGQYEQYF.

The chain has TRBV4-1 and TRBJ1-2; D gene unclear. There are 15 residues in the CDR3. Germline V CDR1 and CDR2: MGHRA, YSYEKL. Trimming took 3 bases from V and 5 from J, leaving 16 bases between them. This chain's CDR3 is CASSHLRTANYGYTF. As DNA, the CDR3 is TGCGCCAGCAGCCATTTAAGGACGGCAAATTATGGCTACACCTTC.

This chain uses TRBV30 with TRBJ2-7; D uncertain. Trimming left V 0 bases short and J 2 bases short, with 17 bases between. This CDR3 comprises 16 residues. Germline V CDR1 and CDR2: GTSNPN, SVGIG (reference sequence). The CDR3 DNA reads as TGTGCCTGGAGTGTACTCTTTTCGGAGATCACCTACGAGCAGTACTTC. Translated: CAWSVLFSEITYEQYF.

This clonotype came up once. The chain joins TRBV7-2 to TRBJ2-1; TRBD1 agrees at 9 bases. After removal of 5 bases from V and 4 bases from J, the junction contained 18 bases not matched to a gene. The CDR3 extends over 19 amino acids. Looked up from germline, CDR1 is SGHTA and CDR2 is FQGNSA. CDR3 protein: CASSVPITRLGTGYNEQFF. The CDR3 DNA reads as TGTGCCAGCAGCGTTCCTATTACCCGGTTGGGGACAGGGTACAATGAGCAGTTCTTC.

This rearrangement joins TRBV6-2 or TRBV6-3 to TRBJ2-3; no firm D call. Germline-derived CDR1 and CDR2 are MNHEY and SVGEGT. The CDR3 covers 15 residues. V lost 0 bases and J lost 4, with 11 bases in between. The CDR3 here is CASSYSNRLSDTQYF. CDR3 nucleotides: TGTGCCAGCAGTTACTCAAATAGACTGTCAGATACGCAGTATTTT.

The chain employs TRBV19 and TRBJ2-3; D might be TRBD2 (5 bases). V was pared by 7 bases and J by 2 bases, with 13 bases between. The CDR3 is made up of 14 amino acids. Germline-derived CDR1 and CDR2 are LNHDA and SQIVND (reference sequence). Here the CDR3 DNA reads TGTGCCAGTAACGGAGGTCTTATCACAGATACGCAGTATTTT. Translating it yields CASNGGLITDTQYF.

Regarding this clonotype: One end of the junction is discordant with germline, which a read error may explain. The V and J genes are TRBV14 and TRBJ2-7; TRBD1 or TRBD2 may be the D gene (5 bases each). The germline gives CDR1 SGHDN, CDR2 FVKESK. This CDR3 is 16 amino acids long. CDR3 loop: CASNQTGTTRAYEQYF. CDR3 in DNA: TGTGCCAGCAACCAAACCGGGACGACCCGTGCCTACGAGCAGTACTTC.

J is TRBJ1-2 and V is TRBV27; D ambiguous. The germline gives CDR1 MNHEY, CDR2 SMNVEV (reference sequence). The CDR3 sequence is 13 residues long. V lost 0 bases and J lost 6, with 8 bases in between. In DNA, the CDR3 is TGTGCCAGCAGTTTATCGAGGATTGATGGCTACACCTTC. It yields the protein CASSLSRIDGYTF.

The genes are TRBV3-1 and TRBJ1-2, with unresolved D. The germline gives CDR1 LGHDT, CDR2 YNNKEL (reference sequence). The CDR3 has 15 amino acids. Trimming took off 1 base at V and 6 bases at J, with 15 bases between the two ends. The CDR3 nucleotides are TGTGCCAGCAGCCAAGCACCGGTAAGCCAAGATGGCTACACCTTC. Residues: CASSQAPVSQDGYTF. The variable domain in full, completed from reference TRBV3-1 and TRBJ1-2, reads DTAVSQTPKYLVTQMGNDKSIKCEQNLGHDTMYWYKQDSKKFLKIMFSYNNKELIINETVPNRFSPKSPDKAHLNLHINSLELGDSAVYFCASSQAPVSQDGYTFGSGTRLTVV.

Here the CDR3 reads CASSQERVRAVGSYNEQFF. Written as DNA, the CDR3 is TGTGCCAGCAGCCAAGAGCGGGTTAGAGCGGTAGGCTCCTACAATGAGCAGTTCTTC. The chain combines TRBV3-1 with TRBJ2-1; perhaps TRBD2 as D (5 bases). In germline, CDR1 is LGHDT, CDR2 YNNKEL (reference sequence). The CDR3 is 19 amino acids. Deletions cut 0 bases from V and 0 bases from J, with 18 bases between.

This chain links TRBV5-1 with TRBJ2-1; the match to TRBD1 covers 10 bases. Germline values: CDR1 SGHRS, CDR2 YFSETQ. J gave up 6 bases and V 1 base, and 7 bases lay outside the gene matches. The CDR3 is 16 residues long. This CDR3 is CASSLWGTGEGNEQFF. CDR3 coding DNA: TGCGCCAGCAGCTTGTGGGGGACAGGGGAGGGCAATGAGCAGTTCTTC.

The genes are TRBV30 and TRBJ2-2, with a tentative D call TRBD2 (5 bases). The germline V gene has CDR1 GTSNPN and CDR2 SVGIG (reference sequence). The CDR3 covers 12 residues. Trimming removed 8 bases at V and 3 bases at J, with 10 bases between. The CDR3 loop reads CAGSGDTGELFF. CDR3 coding DNA: TGTGCCGGCAGCGGAGACACCGGGGAGCTGTTTTTT.

The rearrangement joins TRBV18 to TRBJ2-1, with 13 bases matching TRBD2. After removal of 3 bases from V and 3 bases from J, the junction contained 2 bases not matched to a gene. The germline V gene has CDR1 KGHSH and CDR2 LQKENI. CDR3 length: 16 amino acids. Here the CDR3 reads CASSPGLAGDYNEQFF. CDR3 nucleotides: TGTGCCAGCTCACCCGGACTAGCGGGGGACTACAATGAGCAGTTCTTC.

As DNA, the CDR3 is TGTGCCAGCAGCTCCCTGACTAGCGGGGGCCTGGGGGAGCAGTACTTC. It encodes CASSSLTSGGLGEQYF. The J gene is TRBJ2-7, the V gene TRBV7-9, with 12 nucleotides matching TRBD2. V lost 4 bases and J lost 7; bases outside the gene matches: 11. Germline lookup yields CDR1 SEHNR and CDR2 FQNEAQ (reference sequence). The CDR3 consists of 16 residues.

CDR3 coding DNA: TGTGCCAGCAGTTCCTTACTAGCGGGAGGCACAGATACGCAGTATTTT. The encoded protein is CASSSLLAGGTDTQYF. This sequence joins TRBV27 and TRBJ2-3; TRBD2 agrees at 11 bases. The CDR3 contains 16 residues. CDR1 and CDR2 (germline): MNHEY, SMNVEV (reference sequence). With 4 bases clipped from V and 1 base from J, the junction kept 4 bases outside the gene matches.